One sample yielded the 14 T cell receptor beta chains listed below, sequenced in a study of CD8 T cells in ankylosing spondylitis. Study-wide points: Typical of ankylosing spondylitis blood, it appeared, was a TCR beta motif of fewer than ten highly homologous variants.

One entry per CDR3 protein results from TCRdb running MiXCR on the 5' RACE reads. The repertoire holds around 220,000 distinct CDR3 sequences, with approximately 20% as singletons. These TCRs are of unknown antigen specificity. Sequenced input: blood, either unsorted or a sorted T cell fraction (not recorded which). Every receptor here comes from a male donor with ankylosing spondylitis.

The chain carries TRBV12-3 or TRBV12-4 and TRBJ2-3, with 9 positions matching TRBD1. The junction had 9 bases not matched to a gene; V was cut back by 7 bases and J by 4 bases. The CDR3 is 15 amino acids. The CDR3 DNA follows: TGTGCCAGCACCCTGCTGGGACAGGGCTCAGATACGCAGTATTTT. It encodes CASTLLGQGSDTQYF.

The V gene is TRBV4-1, the J gene TRBJ2-7; D is perhaps TRBD2 (7 bases). Deletions cut 1 base from V and 0 bases from J, with 16 bases between. In germline, CDR1 is MGHRA, CDR2 YSYEKL. The CDR3 is made up of 17 amino acids. CDR3 protein: CASSQGEGGRDSYEQYF. The DNA for the CDR3 is TGCGCCAGCAGCCAAGGGGAGGGGGGACGAGACTCCTACGAGCAGTACTTC.

This clonotype appeared a few times. This chain links TRBV4-3 with TRBJ1-1, with D possibly being TRBD1 (6 bases). V shed 2 bases and J shed 1 base, with 11 bases lying between them. The CDR3 extends over 15 amino acids. CDR1 LGHNA and CDR2 YSLEER come from the germline V gene. CDR3 loop: CASSQSKGENTEAFF. The CDR3 DNA sequence: TGCGCCAGCAGCCAATCTAAGGGGGAGAACACTGAAGCTTTCTTT.

The gene calls are TRBV29-1 and TRBJ2-5; D tentatively reads TRBD1 or TRBD2 (5 bases each). Trimming left V 5 bases short and J 9 bases short, with 25 bases between. CDR1 is SQVTM, CDR2 ANQGSEA, per germline. The CDR3 spans 15 residues. The CDR3 region is CSVLGVAHPLDSQYF. The CDR3 nucleotides are TGCAGCGTTTTGGGGGTAGCGCACCCCTTGGACTCCCAGTACTTC.

The chain is built from TRBV24-1 and TRBJ2-7; the match to TRBD1 covers 9 bases. Germline loops: CDR1 KGHDR, CDR2 SFDVKD. V lost 4 bases, J lost 5 bases, and 14 bases stayed unmatched. The CDR3 is 17 amino acids. The CDR3 is CATSETGNGQGPNEQYF. The DNA of the CDR3 is TGTGCCACCAGTGAGACGGGAAACGGACAGGGGCCCAACGAGCAGTACTTC.

This clonotype was detected only a few times. The genes are TRBV29-1 and TRBJ2-7; D gene uncertain. This CDR3 has 12 residues. With 3 bases removed from V and 4 bases from J, the gap between germline ends came to 10 bases. CDR1 and CDR2 (germline): SQVTM, ANQGSEA. In DNA form, the CDR3 reads TGCAGCGTTGAGGGGTATGGGTACGAGCAGTACTTC. This sequence encodes CSVEGYGYEQYF.

The rearrangement uses TRBV7-8 and TRBJ2-7, with D uncertain. V lost 5 bases and J lost 2, with 13 bases in between. The CDR3 sequence is 14 residues long. CDR1 and CDR2 from the germline V gene are SGHVS and FQNEAQ. The CDR3: CASSPRIPAYEQYF. The CDR3 DNA follows: TGTGCCAGCAGCCCGCGCATACCGGCCTACGAGCAGTACTTC. The variable domain in full, completed from reference TRBV7-8 and TRBJ2-7, reads GAGVSQSPRYKVAKRGQDVALRCDPISGHVSLFWYQQALGQGPEFLTYFQNEAQLDKSGLPSDRFFAERPEGSVSTLKIQRTQQEDSAVYLCASSPRIPAYEQYFGPGTRLTVT.

The sample holds a few counts of this clonotype. The V call is TRBV7-9, the J call TRBJ2-1; D possibly corresponds to TRBD1 (5 bases). The V gene lost 5 bases and the J gene lost 5 bases, with 16 bases spanning the gap. CDR3 length: 15 residues. Germline loops: CDR1 SEHNR, CDR2 FQNEAQ (reference sequence). The CDR3, as DNA: TGTGCCAGCAGCCAACAGGAATCCCCCCACAATGAGCAGTTCTTC. It is translated as CASSQQESPHNEQFF.

The chain couples TRBV20-1 to TRBJ1-1, with D possibly matching TRBD1 (5 bases). The CDR3 consists of 12 residues. Germline lookup yields CDR1 DFQATT and CDR2 SNEGSKA (reference sequence). Trimming shortened V by 8 bases and J by 6 bases, and 16 bases separated the two germline ends. CDR3 in DNA: TGCAGTACTTCAAGTTTGGGGGCTGAAGCTTTCTTT. Amino acids: CSTSSLGAEAFF.

This rearrangement joins TRBV29-1 to TRBJ2-6; possibly TRBD1 or TRBD2 for D (6 bases each). There are 14 residues in the CDR3. V lost 7 bases to trimming and J lost 2 bases, with 12 bases between them. Germline V gives CDR1 SQVTM, CDR2 ANQGSEA. This CDR3 is CSGRGHPGANVLTF. The CDR3 nucleotides are TGCAGCGGGCGGGGACACCCTGGGGCCAACGTCCTGACTTTC.

This clonotype appeared a few times. In DNA, the CDR3 is TGTGCCAGCAGTTTCTGGACAGGGAACACCGGGGAGCTGTTTTTT. It encodes CASSFWTGNTGELFF. V usage is TRBV27 and J usage is TRBJ2-2, with 7 bases matching TRBD1. Trimming removed 3 bases from V and 1 base from J; junction bases left unmatched: 2. Germline CDR1 and CDR2: MNHEY and SMNVEV (reference sequence). The CDR3 loop spans 15 amino acids.

The chain carries TRBV20-1 and TRBJ2-1, with a weak D call TRBD2 (5 bases). Germline CDR1 reads DFQATT; CDR2 reads SNEGSKA (reference sequence). This CDR3 spans 12 amino acids. Trimming removed 5 bases from V and 10 bases from J, with 15 bases in between. CDR3 DNA sequence: TGCAGTGCTCCCCTAGGCGGGTGGGAGCAGTTCTTC. It specifies CSAPLGGWEQFF.

This clonotype has only a few counts. The J gene is TRBJ2-7, the V gene TRBV29-1; 8 nucleotides align to TRBD1. This CDR3 contains 16 residues. Germline CDR1 SQVTM, CDR2 ANQGSEA. Trimming took 3 bases from V and 2 from J; bases not matched to a gene: 12. CDR3 in amino acids: CSVEGFPGGPTYEQYF. For the CDR3, the DNA is TGCAGCGTTGAGGGTTTCCCAGGGGGCCCTACCTACGAGCAGTACTTC.

This clonotype was counted at least ten times. The chain carries TRBV10-3 and TRBJ2-1, with D unclear. The germline gives CDR1 ENHRY, CDR2 SYGVKD. The CDR3 extends over 13 amino acids. Deletions cut 4 bases from V and 8 bases from J, with 12 bases between. CDR3 sequence reads: CAISGINTYEQFF. The DNA for the CDR3 is TGTGCCATCAGTGGGATTAACACATATGAGCAGTTCTTC.